The T cell receptor (beta chain) described here comes from a study of T cell repertoires in cytomegalovirus infection. Overall study results and limits: In two of eight donors, the top clonotype was HLA-C-restricted CMV-specific.

As to this clonotype: The antigen is undetermined.

Between the trimmed V and J ends, which lost 1 base and 5 bases, there was a span of 12 bases. Germline V gives CDR1 MGHRA, CDR2 YSYEKL. The CDR3 runs to 15 residues. TCRdb reprocessed the reads with MiXCR, giving one entry per CDR3 protein. The repertoire has roughly 120,000 distinct CDR3 sequences, over 30% of them found once; the top ten carry roughly 40%. The rearrangement joins TRBV4-1 to TRBJ2-1; D possibly corresponds to TRBD1 (6 bases). The clonotype was recovered from a human donor in good health (CMV status not recorded). Some clones in this sample may be carry-over from other donors' samples. Sequenced here: CD8+ T cells from cultured PBMCs, sampled from culture after CMV antigen stimulation. DNA for the CDR3: TGCGCCAGCAGCCAAGTTTGGGGGCTAGACAATGAGCAGTTCTTC. Its protein is CASSQVWGLDNEQFF.